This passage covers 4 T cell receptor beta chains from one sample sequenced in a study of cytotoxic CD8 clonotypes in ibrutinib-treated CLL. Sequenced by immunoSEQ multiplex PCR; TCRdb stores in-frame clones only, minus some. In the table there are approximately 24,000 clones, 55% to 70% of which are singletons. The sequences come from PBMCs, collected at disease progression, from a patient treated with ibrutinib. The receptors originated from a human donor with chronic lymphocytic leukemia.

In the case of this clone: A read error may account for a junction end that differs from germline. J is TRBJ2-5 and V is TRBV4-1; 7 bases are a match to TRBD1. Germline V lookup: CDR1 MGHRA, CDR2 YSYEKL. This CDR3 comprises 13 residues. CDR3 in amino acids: CASSRDRQETQYF. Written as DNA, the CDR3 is TGCGCCAGTAGCCGGGACAGACAAGAGACCCAGTACTTC.

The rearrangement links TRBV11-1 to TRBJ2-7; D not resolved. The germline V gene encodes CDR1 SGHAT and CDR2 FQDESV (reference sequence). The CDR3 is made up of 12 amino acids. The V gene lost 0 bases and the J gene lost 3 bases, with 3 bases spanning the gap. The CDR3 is CASSLAGYEQYF. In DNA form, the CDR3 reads TGTGCCAGCAGCTTAGCCGGCTACGAGCAGTACTTC.

The CDR3 reads CAIHSGASPYEQYF. CDR3 bases: TGTGCCATCCATAGCGGGGCGAGCCCCTACGAGCAGTACTTC. This sequence joins TRBV6-5 and TRBJ2-7; 8 positions match TRBD2. The CDR3 consists of 14 residues. Germline CDR1 reads MNHEY; CDR2 reads SVGAGI. Trimming at V came to 10 bases and at J to 2 bases, leaving 10 bases not matched to a gene.

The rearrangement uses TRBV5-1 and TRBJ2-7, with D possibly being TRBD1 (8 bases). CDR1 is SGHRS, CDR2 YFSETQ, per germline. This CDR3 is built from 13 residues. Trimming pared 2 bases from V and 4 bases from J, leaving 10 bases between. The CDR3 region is CASSLQGGYEQYF. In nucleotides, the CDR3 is TGCGCCAGCAGCTTACAGGGGGGGTACGAGCAGTACTTC.